Listed here are 29 T cell receptor beta chains from one sample, sequenced in a study of regulatory T cells in long-lasting Graves disease. Relying on iRepertoire HTBI primers and Arm-PCR of CDR3 regions, the team built TCR beta libraries. In TCRdb, the multiplex PCR reads were re-called with MiXCR into one record per CDR3 protein. The sample has some 500,000 distinct CDR3 sequences, 13% seen once. Time point indicated: newly diagnosed GD, antithyroid drugs for less than 3 months. PBMC-extracted RNA yielded the TCR library. These same records also appear under a second study, on T cells in Graves' hyperthyroidism and ophthalmopathy.

The sequences come from peripheral blood mononuclear cells (PBMCs), collected at new diagnosis, from a patient treated with antithyroid drugs. The source is a man aged 25 to 45 with Graves disease.

Ten or more counts support this clonotype. The V gene is TRBV12-3 or TRBV12-4, the J gene TRBJ1-2; 9 bases are shared with TRBD1. The CDR3 totals 13 residues. V lost 6 bases and J lost 8; bases outside the gene matches: 7. The CDR3 region has the DNA TGTGCCAGCAGCACACAGGGGGCACGGGGCTACACCTTC. The encoded protein is CASSTQGARGYTF.

This clonotype was seen repeatedly, ten times or more. V gene TRBV6-2 or TRBV6-3 combines with J gene TRBJ1-5; D call uncertain. V lost 5 bases to trimming and J lost 0 bases, with 11 bases between them. CDR1 is MNHEY, CDR2 SVGEGT, per germline. CDR3 length equals 15 residues. CDR3 region: CASSHRLDSNQPQHF. In nucleotides, the CDR3 is TGTGCCAGCAGTCACCGACTGGATAGCAATCAGCCCCAGCATTTT.

The chain uses TRBV20-1 and TRBJ2-1; the D gene is possibly TRBD2 (7 bases). Germline CDR1 is DFQATT and CDR2 is SNEGSKA (reference sequence). CDR3 size: 14 residues. The CDR3 region has the DNA TGCAGGGGGGCGAGGGGGGGCTCCTACAATGAGCAGTTCTTC. Translation gives CRGARGGSYNEQFF.

This clonotype has just a few counts. A single base is all that separates this from a far larger clone, so a read error is likely. As the CDR3 is not closed by the conserved phenylalanine or tryptophan, this likely results from a read error. The chain employs TRBV5-1 and TRBJ1-1, with unresolved D. This CDR3 has 13 residues. CDR1 is SGHRS and CDR2 is YFSETQ in the germline V gene. The CDR3, as DNA: TGTGCCAGCAGCTTAAACTCGAACACTGAAGCTTTCCTT. This sequence encodes CASSLNSNTEAFL.

This chain joins TRBV20-1 and TRBJ1-3; D possibly corresponds to TRBD1 (6 bases). Germline values: CDR1 DFQATT, CDR2 SNEGSKA (reference sequence). The CDR3 is 13 amino acids. Trimming pared 6 bases from V and 6 bases from J, leaving 15 bases between. The DNA for the CDR3 is TGCAGTGCCTCCGACAGGAGAATAAACACCATATATTTT. Translation: CSASDRRINTIYF.

This clonotype came up many times. The CDR3 nucleotides read TGTGCCAGCAGCCGATTTAGACTAAATGAGCAGTTCTTC. Its protein is CASSRFRLNEQFF. V gene TRBV11-2 combines with J gene TRBJ2-1, with a weak D call TRBD2 (5 bases). Germline V gene data show CDR1 as SGHAT and CDR2 as FQNNGV. The V and J ends lost 5 bases and 7 bases respectively, with 12 bases between them. This CDR3 is built from 13 residues.

Details on this clonotype: Since a much larger clone is just one base distant, this may be a read error. J is TRBJ2-3 and V is TRBV20-1, with D possibly being TRBD2 (6 bases). Germline-derived CDR1 and CDR2 are DFQATT and SNEGSKA (reference sequence). The CDR3 totals 15 residues. Trimming removed 5 bases at V and 6 bases at J, with 21 bases between. CDR3 sequence (DNA): TGCAGTGCTGGGCCGCTGGGGGAGGTTCTGGATACGCAGTATTTT. Translation: CSAGPLGEVLDTQYF.

This clonotype was picked up many times. V gene TRBV5-4 combines with J gene TRBJ1-2; 8 bases align to TRBD1. The ends lost 4 bases at V and 6 bases at J; junction bases unmatched: 8. The CDR3 totals 14 residues. CDR1 SGHNT and CDR2 YYREEE come from the germline V gene (reference sequence). CDR3 nucleotide sequence: TGTGCCAGCAGCCATACGACAGGGGCTGATGGCTACACCTTC. This gives the protein CASSHTTGADGYTF.

This clonotype was recorded a few times. One junction end does not reproduce the germline sequence, and a read error may be involved. CDR3 sequence reads: CAGSFNSGGYTF. DNA for the CDR3: TGTGCCGGCAGCTTTAACAGCGGCGGCTACACCTTC. This chain joins TRBV11-2 and TRBJ1-2; unclear D gene. Germline-derived CDR1 and CDR2 are SGHAT and FQNNGV. The CDR3 covers 12 residues.

The table lists this clonotype with many counts. The chain employs TRBV11-2 and TRBJ2-7, with D maybe TRBD1 (5 bases). Germline CDR1 SGHAT, CDR2 FQNNGV. V gave up 1 base and J gave up 0 bases, with 13 bases separating them. This CDR3 region has 16 residues. As DNA, the CDR3 is TGTGCCAGCAGCTTAGGCCGGCAGGGAAGCTCCTACGAGCAGTACTTC. Encoded protein: CASSLGRQGSSYEQYF.

Many counts were recorded for this clonotype. This chain joins TRBV24-1 and TRBJ2-3; D is unclear. Trimming pared 0 bases from V and 4 bases from J, leaving 16 bases between. Germline assignment: CDR1 KGHDR and CDR2 SFDVKD. This CDR3 region has 17 residues. The CDR3 nucleotides are TGTGCCACCAGTGATTTGCGATTTCGGTCGTCGGCAGATACGCAGTATTTT. Protein sequence: CATSDLRFRSSADTQYF.

This clonotype has a count of ten or more. V usage is TRBV18 and J usage is TRBJ2-1, with D tentatively TRBD1 (6 bases). The CDR3 extends over 13 amino acids. Germline V gives CDR1 KGHSH, CDR2 LQKENI. V lost 6 bases and J 9 bases, leaving 15 bases between the germline ends. The CDR3 reads CASSKETGIEQFF. CDR3 nucleotides: TGTGCCAGCTCGAAGGAAACAGGGATTGAGCAGTTCTTC. Using reference TRBV18 and TRBJ2-1 for the parts outside the CDR3, the full variable domain is NAGVMQNPRHLVRRRGQEARLRCSPMKGHSHVYWYRQLPEEGLKFMVYLQKENIIDESGMPKERFSAEFPKEGPSILRIQQVVRGDSAAYFCASSKETGIEQFFGPGTRLTVL.

The chain is built from TRBV19 and TRBJ2-2; TRBD1 matches 11 bases. CDR3 length equals 16 residues. The V segment lost 4 bases and the J segment 4 bases; nucleotides outside the gene matches: 5. CDR1 LNHDA and CDR2 SQIVND come from the germline V gene (reference sequence). CDR3 nucleotides: TGTGCCAGTAGTAATGGACAGGGGGCCGGCACCGGGGAGCTGTTTTTT. It codes for CASSNGQGAGTGELFF.

This clonotype was detected only a few times. This rearrangement joins TRBV5-6 to TRBJ1-2, with 7 bases fitting TRBD1. The CDR3 runs 15 residues. V dropped 0 bases and J dropped 3; count of bases not matched to a gene: 5. Germline V gene sequence: CDR1 SGHDT, CDR2 YYEEEE. The CDR3 DNA reads TGTGCCAGCAGCTTGGCGACAGGGACCGACTATGGCTACACCTTC. Residues: CASSLATGTDYGYTF.

Only a few counts were recorded for this clonotype. The chain links TRBV19 to TRBJ2-1, with D perhaps matching TRBD2 (6 bases). CDR1 is LNHDA and CDR2 is SQIVND in the germline V gene (reference sequence). The CDR3 runs to 14 residues. The V end was cut by 1 base, the J end by 7 bases, with 11 bases between. The CDR3 sequence: CASSIGLGTNEQFF. CDR3 DNA: TGTGCCAGTAGTATAGGACTAGGAACGAATGAGCAGTTCTTC.

This clonotype was seen at least ten times. The V and J genes are TRBV29-1 and TRBJ1-3; D gene unclear. The germline gives CDR1 SQVTM, CDR2 ANQGSEA. The ends were cut back, 5 bases at V and 0 bases at J, with 11 bases in the middle. CDR3 size: 14 residues. CDR3 coding DNA: TGCAGCGTTTTCAGGCGCCGCTCTGGAAACACCATATATTTT. This translates into CSVFRRRSGNTIYF.

This clonotype showed up many times. J is TRBJ2-3 and V is TRBV13; 8 nucleotides line up with TRBD1. The germline V gene encodes CDR1 PRHDT and CDR2 FYEKMQ (reference sequence). The CDR3 length is 15 residues. The V segment lost 4 bases and the J segment 2 bases; nucleotides outside the gene matches: 5. CDR3 nucleotide sequence: TGTGCCAGCAGCTCCCGACAGGGGACCACAGATACGCAGTATTTT. Residues: CASSSRQGTTDTQYF.

Only a few counts were recorded for this clonotype. V gene TRBV11-2 combines with J gene TRBJ2-3, with 7 positions matching TRBD1. Unmatched junction bases numbered 3, after V lost 3 bases and J lost 0 bases. CDR3 length: 15 residues. CDR1 is SGHAT and CDR2 is FQNNGV in the germline V gene. Written as DNA, the CDR3 is TGTGCCAGCAGCTTCCAGACAGGGAGCACAGATACGCAGTATTTT. This sequence encodes CASSFQTGSTDTQYF.

This clonotype was observed many times. The junction does not match germline at one end; this may be a read error. V and J are TRBV5-1 and TRBJ2-3; no reliable D call. Per the germline V gene, CDR1 is SGHRS and CDR2 is YFSETQ. The CDR3 extends over 13 amino acids. As DNA, the CDR3 is TGTGCCAGCAGCACCGGGCGCTCACGTACGCAGTATTTT. Protein sequence: CASSTGRSRTQYF.

This clonotype was counted at least ten times. At one boundary the junction diverges from the germline segment, which might be a read error. This chain's CDR3 is CASSPPGQGTKREHYF. Here the CDR3 DNA reads TGTGCCAGCAGTCCCCCCGGGCAGGGGACGAAGCGGGAGCATTACTTC. This chain uses TRBV28 with TRBJ2-7; TRBD2 matches 8 bases. The CDR3 consists of 16 residues. The germline V gene encodes CDR1 MDHEN and CDR2 SYDVKM.

Many counts were recorded for this clonotype. The gene calls are TRBV27 and TRBJ2-1; 7 bases map to TRBD2. CDR3 length: 15 amino acids. Trimming at V came to 4 bases and at J to 7 bases, leaving 10 bases not matched to a gene. In germline, CDR1 is MNHEY, CDR2 SMNVEV (reference sequence). The CDR3 sequence: CASSYIRLADNEQFF. The CDR3, as DNA: TGTGCCAGCAGTTACATAAGACTAGCCGATAATGAGCAGTTCTTC.

Many counts were recorded for this clonotype. The rearrangement joins TRBV5-1 to TRBJ2-3; no reliable D call. Germline V gives CDR1 SGHRS, CDR2 YFSETQ. V lost 7 bases, J lost 4 bases, and 13 bases lay in between. The CDR3 is made up of 13 amino acids. Here the CDR3 reads CASGIQTADTQYF. The CDR3 nucleotides read TGCGCCAGCGGAATCCAGACTGCAGATACGCAGTATTTT.

This clonotype occurred many times. This chain connects TRBV12-5 to TRBJ1-1, with 7 bases aligning to TRBD1. The J segment lost 11 bases and the V segment lost 0 bases, leaving 15 bases of the junction unmatched. The CDR3 totals 16 residues. Germline V CDR1 and CDR2: LGHNT, FRNRAP. CDR3 residues: CASGLVTGPTFPWAFF. CDR3 DNA sequence: TGTGCTAGTGGTTTGGTGACAGGGCCTACCTTCCCTTGGGCTTTCTTT.

This clonotype was counted at least ten times. The chain carries TRBV24-1 and TRBJ1-4; D is unclear. This CDR3 contains 14 residues. Germline values: CDR1 KGHDR, CDR2 SFDVKD. Trimming left V 2 bases short and J 3 bases short, with 6 bases between. CDR3 DNA: TGTGCCACCAGTGATTCCTATGCTAATGAAAAACTGTTTTTT. As protein: CATSDSYANEKLFF.

Regarding this clonotype: A junction boundary mismatches the germline segment, possibly from a read error. This sequence joins TRBV11-2 and TRBJ2-3, with 10 nucleotides matching TRBD2. CDR1 is SGHAT and CDR2 is FQNNGV in the germline V gene. This CDR3 is built from 15 residues. In DNA, the CDR3 is TGTGCCAGCAGCTTCCGGACTAGCGGAACAGATACGCTGTATTTT. Translation gives CASSFRTSGTDTLYF.

The V gene is TRBV20-1, the J gene TRBJ2-5; no clear D gene. Trimming left V 0 bases short and J 0 bases short, with 14 bases between. Germline assignment: CDR1 DFQATT and CDR2 SNEGSKA (reference sequence). This CDR3 contains 16 residues. CDR3 DNA: TGCAGTGCTAGAGATATGGCGGACGGAGACCAAGAGACCCAGTACTTC. Translation gives CSARDMADGDQETQYF.

The chain is built from TRBV29-1 and TRBJ1-2; D is unclear. Trimming cost V 4 bases and J 6 bases, with 12 bases left between them. The CDR3 sequence is 12 residues long. Germline V gene sequence: CDR1 SQVTM, CDR2 ANQGSEA. The CDR3 DNA sequence: TGCAGCGTTGTTAACGGACGGAATGGCTACACCTTC. Its translation is CSVVNGRNGYTF.

This clonotype was counted many times. The chain uses TRBV7-2 and TRBJ1-2, with 7 bases matching TRBD1. V gave up 6 bases and J gave up 3 bases; unmatched junction bases: 4. The germline gives CDR1 SGHTA, CDR2 FQGNSA. The CDR3 is made up of 13 amino acids. The CDR3 spells CASSYDRDYGYTF. CDR3 nucleotide sequence: TGTGCCAGCAGTTACGACAGGGACTATGGCTACACCTTC. Supplemented by reference TRBV7-2 and TRBJ1-2, the full variable domain reads GAGVSQSPSNKVTEKGKDVELRCDPISGHTALYWYRQSLGQGLEFLIYFQGNSAPDKSGLPSDRFSAERTGGSVSTLTIQRTQQEDSAVYLCASSYDRDYGYTFGSGTRLTVV.

V and J are TRBV6-9 and TRBJ2-1, with 7 positions matching TRBD2. The CDR3 runs 15 residues. After removal of 3 bases from V and 10 bases from J, the junction contained 12 bases not matched to a gene. Per the germline V gene, CDR1 is MNHGY and CDR2 is SVAAGI. The CDR3 region is CASSYGGSNSREQFF. CDR3 coding DNA: TGTGCCAGCAGTTACGGCGGGAGCAATTCAAGGGAGCAGTTCTTC.